This passage covers 11 T cell receptor beta chains from one sample sequenced in a study of blood T cell repertoires in COVID-19. TCRdb's copy holds only in-frame clones and misses some; the assay was immunoSEQ multiplex PCR. The sample yields about 89,000 clones, approximately 80% seen once. The sample consisted of peripheral blood. These receptors were taken from a man between 65 and 85 years old with acute or convalescent COVID-19.

This clone was recorded once. V and J are TRBV7-8 and TRBJ1-1, with 8 bases lining up with TRBD1. The CDR3 runs 14 residues. Germline V gives CDR1 SGHVS, CDR2 FQNEAQ. J gave up 0 bases and V 5 bases, and 2 bases lay outside the gene matches. The CDR3 loop is CASSRTGLNTEAFF. CDR3 in DNA: TGTGCCAGCAGCCGGACAGGGTTGAACACTGAAGCTTTCTTT.

The rearrangement joins TRBV29-1 to TRBJ2-6; D possibly corresponds to TRBD2 (6 bases). The germline V and J ends were trimmed by 1 base and 0 bases, with 7 bases remaining between them. Germline V gene data show CDR1 as SQVTM and CDR2 as ANQGSEA. This CDR3 comprises 15 residues. CDR3 region: CSVEGGGSGANVLTF. The CDR3 DNA reads TGCAGCGTTGAAGGGGGAGGCTCTGGGGCCAACGTCCTGACTTTC.

The rearrangement uses TRBV18 and TRBJ1-1; 8 positions agree with TRBD1. CDR3 length: 14 residues. The V gene end was trimmed by 10 bases and the J gene end by 1 base; junction bases not matched to a gene: 8. Germline V lookup: CDR1 KGHSH, CDR2 LQKENI. The CDR3, as DNA: TGTGCCACCACCAGGGACAGGAAGAACACTGAAGCTTTCTTT. Translating gives CATTRDRKNTEAFF.

This sequence joins TRBV5-4 and TRBJ2-1, with 10 bases aligning to TRBD1. The J segment lost 3 bases and the V segment lost 2 bases, leaving 2 bases of the junction unmatched. The CDR3 totals 15 residues. Germline values: CDR1 SGHNT, CDR2 YYREEE (reference sequence). The CDR3 coding sequence is TGTGCCAGCAGCTTTGGGACAGGGGTCTACAATGAGCAGTTCTTC. Its protein product is CASSFGTGVYNEQFF.

The chain is built from TRBV5-5 and TRBJ2-7, with a possible D match to TRBD2 (5 bases). Trimming stripped 2 bases from V and 11 bases from J, with 17 bases between. Germline-derived CDR1 and CDR2 are SGHKS and YYEKEE (reference sequence). This CDR3 region has 13 residues. In nucleotides, the CDR3 is TGTGCCAGCAGCTTCCCTGGACGTAAGGAGGAGTACTTC. This translates into CASSFPGRKEEYF.

This chain connects TRBV9 to TRBJ1-2; 8 bases agree with TRBD1. Looked up from germline, CDR1 is SGDLS and CDR2 is YYNGEE. The length of the CDR3 is 13 residues. V lost 0 bases and J lost 5; bases outside the gene matches: 0. CDR3 loop: CASSVGQGYGYTF. The CDR3, as DNA: TGTGCCAGCAGCGTAGGACAGGGGTATGGCTACACCTTC.

The sample holds one count of this clone. Relative to the germline gene, one junction end is altered; a read error may explain this. The rearrangement joins TRBV28 to TRBJ1-5; D unresolved. This CDR3 region has 15 residues. Germline V gene data show CDR1 as MDHEN and CDR2 as SYDVKM. The CDR3 loop reads CESGQERRSNQPQHF. The CDR3 DNA is TGCGAGAGCGGGCAGGAACGTAGGAGCAATCAGCCCCAGCATTTT. The variable domain in full, with the rest retrieved from reference TRBV28 and TRBJ1-5, is DVKVTQSSRYLVKRTGEKVFLECVQDMDHENMFWYRQDPGLGLRLIYFSYDVKMKEKGDIPEGYSVSREKKERFSLILESASTNQTSMYLCESGQERRSNQPQHFGDGTRLSIL.

The rearrangement uses TRBV5-5 and TRBJ1-4; D is unresolved. CDR3 size: 12 residues. The germline CDR1 and CDR2 sequences are SGHKS and YYEKEE (reference sequence). Trimming left V 1 base short and J 11 bases short, with 9 bases between. As DNA, the CDR3 is TGTGCCAGCAGCTTGAGTACCCAGAAACTGTTTTTT. Protein product: CASSLSTQKLFF. Full variable domain (missing parts from reference TRBV5-5 and TRBJ1-4): DAGVTQSPTHLIKTRGQQVTLRCSPISGHKSVSWYQQVLGQGPQFIFQYYEKEERGRGNFPDRFSARQFPNYSSELNVNALLLGDSALYLCASSLSTQKLFFGSGTQLSVL.

The CDR3 loop is CASSADRTGAFSNQPQHF. The DNA of the CDR3 is TGTGCCAGCAGTGCCGACAGGACAGGGGCTTTTAGCAATCAGCCCCAGCATTTT. The chain links TRBV28 to TRBJ1-5; 9 bases line up with TRBD1. Germline CDR1 MDHEN, CDR2 SYDVKM. The CDR3 consists of 18 residues. V lost 5 bases and J lost 0; bases outside the gene matches: 11.

The V call is TRBV7-9, the J call TRBJ1-2, with 11 bases matching TRBD1. CDR1 SEHNR and CDR2 FQNEAQ come from the germline V gene (reference sequence). The V gene end was trimmed by 2 bases and the J gene end by 6 bases; junction bases not matched to a gene: 17. This CDR3 is built from 19 residues. Written as DNA, the CDR3 is TGTGCCAGCAGCTTATGGGGGTCCACCCCGGGACAGGGGGTAGATGGCTACACCTTC. This codes for CASSLWGSTPGQGVDGYTF.

This rearrangement joins TRBV5-6 to TRBJ1-5; maybe TRBD1 (6 bases). CDR3 length equals 14 residues. V was shortened by 2 bases and J by 6 bases, with 12 bases between the two germline ends. The germline gives CDR1 SGHDT, CDR2 YYEEEE. DNA for the CDR3: TGTGCCAGCAGCTTTAGACAGGTTGGTCAGCCCCAGCATTTT. Translating gives CASSFRQVGQPQHF.